This TCR beta chain was documented in a study of pediatric ulcerative colitis. Study in general: Disease was pancolitis in several and left-sided in two, histology-confirmed.

Regarding this clone: Antigen unknown.

Profiled with immunoSEQ multiplex PCR; TCRdb holds only in-frame clones, not every one. The sample includes 30,000 to 40,000 clones, roughly 77% seen only once; the top ten take approximately 1%. Whole-study results and caveats: In rectum, acute severe colitis had expanded clones and less diversity. Some T cells in rectal biopsies may come from blood, especially with overt colitis.

One to two pinch biopsies were taken from the rectum during colonoscopy. The diagnostic colonoscopy in ulcerative colitis patients preceded any immunosuppressive treatment. This receptor was taken from a boy between 10 and 17 years old with mild ulcerative colitis. The source material was gut tissue.

The CDR3 sequence is CAWRRDVHGYTF. Written as DNA, the CDR3 is TGTGCCTGGAGAAGGGACGTACATGGCTACACCTTC. The chain links TRBV30 to TRBJ1-2; weak D call: TRBD1 (5 bases). The CDR3 covers 12 residues. V lost 3 bases to trimming and J lost 6 bases, with 11 bases between them. CDR1 GTSNPN and CDR2 SVGIG come from the germline V gene (reference sequence).